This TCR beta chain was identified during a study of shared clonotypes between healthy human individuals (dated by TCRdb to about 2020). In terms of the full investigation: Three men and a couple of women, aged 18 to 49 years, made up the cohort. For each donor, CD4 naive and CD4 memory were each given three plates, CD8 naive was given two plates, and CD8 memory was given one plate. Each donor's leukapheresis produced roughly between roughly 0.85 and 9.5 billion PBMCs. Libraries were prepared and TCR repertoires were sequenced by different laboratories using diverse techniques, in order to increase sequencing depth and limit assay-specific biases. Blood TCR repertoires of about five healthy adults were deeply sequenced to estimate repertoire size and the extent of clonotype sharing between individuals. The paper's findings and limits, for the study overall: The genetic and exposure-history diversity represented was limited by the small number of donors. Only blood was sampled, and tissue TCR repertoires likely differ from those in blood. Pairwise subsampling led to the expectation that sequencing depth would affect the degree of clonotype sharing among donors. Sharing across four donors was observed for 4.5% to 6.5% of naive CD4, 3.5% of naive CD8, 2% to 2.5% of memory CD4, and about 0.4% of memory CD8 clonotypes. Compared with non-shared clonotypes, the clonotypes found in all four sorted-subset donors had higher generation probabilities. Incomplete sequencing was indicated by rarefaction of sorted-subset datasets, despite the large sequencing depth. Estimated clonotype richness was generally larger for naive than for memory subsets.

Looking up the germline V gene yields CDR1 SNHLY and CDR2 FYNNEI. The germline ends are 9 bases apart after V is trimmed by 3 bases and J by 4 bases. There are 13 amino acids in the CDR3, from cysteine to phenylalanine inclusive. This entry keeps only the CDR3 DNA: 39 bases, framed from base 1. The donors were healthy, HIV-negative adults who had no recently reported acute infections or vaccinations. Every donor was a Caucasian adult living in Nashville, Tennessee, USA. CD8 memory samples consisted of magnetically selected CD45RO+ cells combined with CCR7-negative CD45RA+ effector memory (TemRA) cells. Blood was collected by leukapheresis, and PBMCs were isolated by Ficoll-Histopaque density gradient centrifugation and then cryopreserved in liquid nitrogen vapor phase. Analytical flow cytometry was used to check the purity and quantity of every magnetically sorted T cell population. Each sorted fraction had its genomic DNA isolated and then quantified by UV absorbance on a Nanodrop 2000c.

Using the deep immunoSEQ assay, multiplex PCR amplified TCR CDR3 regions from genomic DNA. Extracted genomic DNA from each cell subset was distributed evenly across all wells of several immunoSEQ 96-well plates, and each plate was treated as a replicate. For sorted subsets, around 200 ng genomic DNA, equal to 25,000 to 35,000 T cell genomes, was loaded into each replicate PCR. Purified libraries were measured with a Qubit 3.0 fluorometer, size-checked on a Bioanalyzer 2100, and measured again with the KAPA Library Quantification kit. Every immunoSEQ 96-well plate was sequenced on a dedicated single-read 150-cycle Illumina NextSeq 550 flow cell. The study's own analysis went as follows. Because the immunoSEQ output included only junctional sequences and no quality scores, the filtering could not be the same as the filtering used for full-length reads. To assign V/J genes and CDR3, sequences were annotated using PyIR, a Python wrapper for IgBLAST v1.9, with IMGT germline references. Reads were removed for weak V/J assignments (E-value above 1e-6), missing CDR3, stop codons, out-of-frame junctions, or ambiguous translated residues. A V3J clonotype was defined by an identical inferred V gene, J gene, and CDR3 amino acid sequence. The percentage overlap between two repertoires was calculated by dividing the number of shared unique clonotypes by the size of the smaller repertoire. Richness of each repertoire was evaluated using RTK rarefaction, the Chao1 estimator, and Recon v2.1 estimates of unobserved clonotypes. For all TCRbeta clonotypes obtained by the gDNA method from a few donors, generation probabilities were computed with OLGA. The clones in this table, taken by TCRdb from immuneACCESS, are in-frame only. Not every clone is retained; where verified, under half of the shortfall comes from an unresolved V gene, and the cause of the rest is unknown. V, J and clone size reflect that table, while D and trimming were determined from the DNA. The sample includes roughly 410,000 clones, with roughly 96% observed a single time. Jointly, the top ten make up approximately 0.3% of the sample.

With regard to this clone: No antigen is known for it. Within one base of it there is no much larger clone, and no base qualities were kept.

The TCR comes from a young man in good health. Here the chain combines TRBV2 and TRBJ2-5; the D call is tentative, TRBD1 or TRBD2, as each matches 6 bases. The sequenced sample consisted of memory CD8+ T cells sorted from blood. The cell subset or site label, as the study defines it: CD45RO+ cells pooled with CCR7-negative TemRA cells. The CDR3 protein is CASSEGGAETQYF. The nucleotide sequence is TGTGCCAGCAGTGAGGGGGGCGCAGAGACCCAGTACTTC. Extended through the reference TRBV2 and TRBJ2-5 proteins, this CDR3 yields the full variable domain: EPEVTQTPSHQVTQMGQEVILRCVPISNHLYFYWYRQILGQKVEFLVSFYNNEISEKSEIFDDQFSVERPDGSNFTLKIRSTKLEDSAMYFCASSEGGAETQYFGPGTRLLVL.